The 26 T cell receptor beta chains below were found in one sample sequenced in a study of tumor-infiltrating lymphocytes in primary liver carcinoma. RNA and DNA were co-extracted from approximately 20-30 mg of unsorted bulk tissue. Priming with a constant-region primer yielded TCR beta cDNA from approximately 500 ng total RNA. ARM-PCR, slightly modified, supplied the TCR beta libraries through three nested multiplex PCR rounds. A C-beta reverse primer was combined with TRBV1-TRBV30 forward primers in the first two PCR rounds, and each round had 9 to 10 cycles. In TCRdb, the multiplex PCR reads were re-called with MiXCR into one record per CDR3 protein. Of tens of thousands of distinct CDR3 sequences listed, roughly 80% were seen once; the top ten hold around two fifths. The sequencing sample was made of tumor-adjacent normal liver tissue. Every receptor here comes from a woman aged 30 to 39 with primary liver carcinoma and hepatitis B virus infection.

The count of this clonotype is one. The conserved final phenylalanine or tryptophan is absent from the CDR3, which likely points to a read error. V is TRBV4-1 and J is TRBJ2-2, with D unresolved. Germline values: CDR1 MGHRA, CDR2 YSYEKL. The CDR3 is 14 amino acids. V gave up 4 bases and J gave up 6 bases, with 12 bases separating them. The CDR3 reads CASSPGLPAGELFY. The DNA of the CDR3 is TGCGCCAGCAGCCCCGGTCTCCCGGCCGGGGAGCTGTTTTAC.

The chain couples TRBV29-1 to TRBJ2-5, with D tentatively TRBD1 or TRBD2 (5 bases each). Per the germline V gene, CDR1 is SQVTM and CDR2 is ANQGSEA. The CDR3 is made up of 12 amino acids. The V gene lost 7 bases and the J gene lost 5 bases, with 14 bases spanning the gap. CDR3 sequence reads: CSAGAERETQYF. CDR3 nucleotides: TGCAGCGCCGGGGCAGAGAGGGAGACCCAGTACTTC. Variable domain in full (rest from reference TRBV29-1 and TRBJ2-5): SAVISQKPSRDICQRGTSLTIQCQVDSQVTMMFWYRQQPGQSLTLIATANQGSEATYESGFVIDKFPISRPNLTFSTLTVSNMSPEDSSIYLCSAGAERETQYFGPGTRLLVL.

This clonotype was seen only once. A much larger clone differs by one base, so this may be a read error. The chain is built from TRBV30 and TRBJ1-6, with TRBD1 as a possible D gene (5 bases). The CDR3 has 14 amino acids. The germline CDR1 and CDR2 sequences are GTSNPN and SVGIG (reference sequence). Here the CDR3 reads CAWSPDSLNPPLHF. The CDR3 DNA reads TGTGCCTGGAGTCCCGACAGCCTTAATCCACCCCTCCACTTT.

The rearrangement joins TRBV20-1 to TRBJ2-2, with D perhaps matching TRBD1 (5 bases). CDR1 is DFQATT, CDR2 SNEGSKA, per germline (reference sequence). V was shortened by 4 bases and J by 0 bases, with 6 bases between the two germline ends. The CDR3 is 13 residues long. DNA of the CDR3: TGCAGTGCTAAGGGGTCGAACACCGGGGAGCTGTTTTTT. Its translation: CSAKGSNTGELFF.

Regarding this clonotype: A much more abundant neighbour one base away suggests this may be a read error. This chain joins TRBV7-8 and TRBJ1-2; D not certain. Germline V gene lookup returns CDR1 SGHVS and CDR2 FQNEAQ. The CDR3 runs to 14 residues. CDR3 residues: CASSIAPANYGYTF. The CDR3 DNA reads as TGTGCCAGCAGCATAGCACCAGCTAACTATGGCTACACCTTC.

This clonotype was observed a single time. One end of the junction fails to match germline, which may point to a read error. This chain uses TRBV6-2 or TRBV6-3 with TRBJ2-2; D remains unclear. From germline, CDR1 is MNHEY and CDR2 SVGEGT. The CDR3 spans 15 residues. The CDR3 is CASSYQATKTVELFF. The CDR3 DNA reads TGTGCCAGCAGTTATCAGGCAACGAAGACCGTGGAGCTGTTTTTT.

The V gene is TRBV11-2, the J gene TRBJ2-7; D possibly uses TRBD1 or TRBD2 (5 bases each). The CDR3 extends over 13 amino acids. V was clipped by 7 bases and J by 13 bases, with 23 bases between them. Germline V gives CDR1 SGHAT, CDR2 FQNNGV. CDR3 sequence (DNA): TGTGCCAGCATAGGGGACGGGACCTACGGGCAATACTTC. Translating it yields CASIGDGTYGQYF.

Turning to this clonotype: Germline is not matched at one junction end, which may reflect a read error. V usage is TRBV7-8 and J usage is TRBJ1-5, with 9 bases fitting TRBD1. The CDR3 is 15 amino acids. Per germline, CDR1 SGHVS and CDR2 FQNEAQ. The CDR3 DNA is TGTGCCAACAGCTTACTTATAACAGGGGGCAAGTCCCAGCATTTT. This gives the protein CANSLLITGGKSQHF.

This clonotype was detected a few times. This may be a read error, as it is one base from a much larger clone. The chain uses TRBV7-8 and TRBJ2-7; weak D call: TRBD2 (6 bases). The CDR3 runs 14 residues. The V gene lost 4 bases and the J gene lost 7 bases, with 17 bases spanning the gap. The germline V gene encodes CDR1 SGHVS and CDR2 FQNEAQ. The CDR3 region is CASSYGGAGVEQYF. CDR3 DNA sequence: TGTGCCAGCAGCTACGGAGGGGCTGGAGTGGAGCAGTACTTC. The variable domain in full, with the rest retrieved from reference TRBV7-8 and TRBJ2-7, is GAGVSQSPRYKVAKRGQDVALRCDPISGHVSLFWYQQALGQGPEFLTYFQNEAQLDKSGLPSDRFFAERPEGSVSTLKIQRTQQEDSAVYLCASSYGGAGVEQYFGPGTRLTVT.

Points on this clonotype: The CDR3 end shows no conserved phenylalanine or tryptophan, and so a read error is likely. This sequence joins TRBV30 and TRBJ1-1; D perhaps matches TRBD1 (5 bases). This CDR3 region has 12 residues. Germline V gene data show CDR1 as GTSNPN and CDR2 as SVGIG (reference sequence). The CDR3 loop reads CVWRVQVLEAFY. The CDR3 bases are TGTGTCTGGAGGGTACAGGTTCTCGAAGCTTTCTAT.

This clonotype was counted a single time. The junction departs from the called germline gene at one end, perhaps through a read error. The genes are TRBV5-5 and TRBJ2-3; D gene uncertain. The CDR3 is made up of 15 amino acids. The germline CDR1 and CDR2 sequences are SGHKS and YYEKEE (reference sequence). The CDR3 loop reads CASSFYSQYTDTQYF. CDR3 DNA sequence: TGTGCCAGCAGCTTCTACTCGCAGTACACAGATACACAGTATTTT.

The chain employs TRBV12-3 or TRBV12-4 and TRBJ2-4; TRBD1 aligns across 9 bases. This CDR3 has 14 residues. V lost 6 bases and J lost 8; bases outside the gene matches: 8. CDR3 sequence reads: CASSVVTGGDIQYF. The CDR3 bases are TGTGCCAGCAGCGTAGTGACAGGGGGAGACATTCAGTACTTC.

Details on this clonotype: As the CDR3 is not closed by the conserved phenylalanine or tryptophan, this likely results from a read error. The J gene is TRBJ2-3, the V gene TRBV18, with D possibly TRBD1 on 5 matching bases. Germline lookup yields CDR1 KGHSH and CDR2 LQKENI. Trimming pared 1 base from V and 1 base from J, leaving 15 bases between. This CDR3 region has 17 residues. The CDR3 coding sequence is TGTGCCAGCTCACCACGGGTTGGGGCTAGTCGCACAGATACGCAGTATTGT. Translated: CASSPRVGASRTDTQYC.

Of note for this clonotype: The junction departs from the called germline gene at one end, perhaps through a read error. The CDR3 sequence: CASSVGSGRGNEQLF. In DNA, the CDR3 is TGTGCCAGCAGCGTCGGATCAGGAAGGGGCAATGAGCAGCTCTTT. The chain uses TRBV5-6 and TRBJ2-1, with D tentatively TRBD1 (5 bases). Germline CDR1 and CDR2: SGHDT and YYEEEE. This CDR3 has 15 amino acids.

By share, this clonotype ranks as large. The genes are TRBV11-2 and TRBJ2-5; D is perhaps TRBD1 (5 bases). The CDR3 is 15 amino acids. V lost 3 bases, J lost 5 bases, and 16 bases lay in between. Germline CDR1 and CDR2: SGHAT and FQNNGV. CDR3 nucleotides: TGTGCCAGCAGCTTTTTGACGACAGCCGCTGAGACCCAGTACTTC. Amino acids: CASSFLTTAAETQYF.

As to this clonotype: The CDR3 does not end in the conserved phenylalanine or tryptophan, so this is likely a read error. The V and J genes are TRBV6-6 and TRBJ2-2, with 9 bases aligning to TRBD1. Looked up from germline, CDR1 is MNHNY and CDR2 is SVGAGI (reference sequence). There are 14 residues in the CDR3. In DNA, the CDR3 is TGTACCAGCAGTTGGACAGGGGCCACCGGGGAGCTGTTTTAT. The encoded protein is CTSSWTGATGELFY.

As concerns this clonotype: No conserved phenylalanine or tryptophan is present at the end of the CDR3, so a read error is the likely explanation. The chain carries TRBV5-6 and TRBJ1-4; no clear D. Trimming pared 0 bases from V and 7 bases from J, leaving 10 bases between. This CDR3 has 14 amino acids. CDR1 and CDR2 (germline): SGHDT, YYEEEE. CDR3 residues: CASSLAGLSEKLFT. CDR3 bases: TGTGCCAGCAGCTTGGCTGGGCTGAGTGAAAAACTGTTTACT.

CDR3 region: CASSPELDMDTSKWYF. The CDR3 DNA reads as TGCGCCAGCAGCCCAGAGTTGGATATGGACACGAGCAAGTGGTACTTC. The gene calls are TRBV4-1 and TRBJ2-4; a weak D match, TRBD1 (5 bases). CDR1 is MGHRA and CDR2 is YSYEKL in the germline V gene. The CDR3 has 16 residues. V shed 4 bases and J shed 15 bases, with 28 bases lying between them.

Points on this clonotype: The junction shows a germline mismatch at one end, possibly a read error. The chain has TRBV6-2 or TRBV6-3 and TRBJ2-3; D not resolved. The germline V gene has CDR1 MNHEY and CDR2 SVGEGT. This CDR3 comprises 14 residues. CDR3 nucleotides: TGTGCCAGCAGCTACGGACGGAGCACGGATACGCATTATTTT. It yields the protein CASSYGRSTDTHYF.

The chain employs TRBV5-1 and TRBJ2-7; 7 nucleotides match TRBD1. In germline, CDR1 is SGHRS, CDR2 YFSETQ. The CDR3 covers 14 residues. V gave up 7 bases and J gave up 7 bases; unmatched junction bases: 14. The CDR3 nucleotides read TGCGCCAGCCGCCTGGACAGGTTTCGGCAAGAGCAGTACTTC. Translation gives CASRLDRFRQEQYF.

Points on this clonotype: A clone one base away is much larger, so this may be a read error. The chain combines TRBV29-1 with TRBJ1-2; 7 nucleotides line up with TRBD1. The length of the CDR3 is 13 residues. In germline, CDR1 is SQVTM, CDR2 ANQGSEA. The CDR3 DNA is TGCGGCGTTGCGACAGGGAAGCGGTATGGCCACACCTTC. It translates to CGVATGKRYGHTF.

Of note for this clonotype: A much larger clone sits a single nucleotide away, making a read error possible. The gene calls are TRBV16 and TRBJ1-2, with D maybe TRBD1 (6 bases). There are 14 residues in the CDR3. CDR1 and CDR2 from the germline V gene are KGHSY and FQNENV. The CDR3 here is CASSQSSGGYCYTF. In DNA, the CDR3 is TGTGCCAGCAGCCAATCTTCCGGGGGCTATTGCTACACCTTC. The complete variable domain, with remaining parts taken from reference TRBV16 and TRBJ1-2, reads GEEVAQTPKHLVRGEGQKAKLYCAPIKGHSYVFWYQQVLKNEFKFLISFQNENVFDETGMPKERFSAKCLPNSPCSLEIQATKLEDSAVYFCASSQSSGGYCYTFGSGTRLTVV.

With respect to this clonotype: This may be a read error: a much more frequent sequence differs by one nucleotide. The genes are TRBV19 and TRBJ2-1, with 8 bases that match TRBD2. The CDR3 covers 15 residues. Germline-derived CDR1 and CDR2 are LNHDA and SQIVND (reference sequence). The CDR3 here is CVSSIRSGSKDEQFF. The CDR3 DNA reads as TGTGTCAGTAGTATTCGGAGCGGGAGTAAAGATGAGCAGTTCTTC.

Only a few counts were recorded for this clonotype. The chain couples TRBV18 to TRBJ2-5; D not certain. Germline V CDR1 and CDR2: KGHSH, LQKENI. The CDR3 is 13 residues long. V was trimmed by 6 bases and J by 5 bases, leaving 13 bases between them. The CDR3 nucleotides are TGTGCCAGCTCCTCGGGCCGACGTGAGACCCAGTACTTC. It translates to CASSSGRRETQYF.

The chain has TRBV11-2 and TRBJ2-1, with D tentatively TRBD2 (6 bases). This CDR3 contains 14 residues. The germline V and J ends were trimmed by 4 bases and 7 bases, with 14 bases remaining between them. Germline V gene lookup returns CDR1 SGHAT and CDR2 FQNNGV. The CDR3, as DNA: TGTGCCAGCAGCTATGGGGGGACGTGGAATGAGCAGTTCTTC. Its translation: CASSYGGTWNEQFF.

In its sample, this clonotype was seen a few times. A read error may produce the germline difference seen at one junction end. The V call is TRBV4-3, the J call TRBJ2-1; 8 bases are shared with TRBD2. The CDR3 has 16 amino acids. CDR1 is LGHNA, CDR2 YSLEER, per germline. The CDR3 DNA reads as TGTGCCAGCAGCCAAGATGCGGGAGGTTCCTACAATGAGCAGTTCTTC. Protein: CASSQDAGGSYNEQFF.